Presented here are 16 T cell receptor beta chains from one specimen sequenced in a study of Graves' ophthalmopathy and Graves' hyperthyroidism. The authors amplified TCR beta CDR3 regions, and they did so from RNA transcripts for repertoire sequencing. In the first round, RT-PCR was carried out with HTBI primers, and a multiplex PCR formed the second round. Using its own MiXCR run on the multiplex PCR reads, TCRdb lists one record per CDR3 protein. Found here are around 670,000 distinct CDR3 sequences, roughly 41% of them singletons; the top ten hold around 40%. The sample comprised peripheral blood. The source is an adult man with Graves' ophthalmopathy.

The V gene is TRBV10-1, the J gene TRBJ2-2; the D gene is possibly TRBD1 (5 bases). This CDR3 has 13 amino acids. The V gene lost 3 bases and the J gene lost 7 bases, with 9 bases spanning the gap. Germline CDR1 reads WNHNN; CDR2 reads SYGVQD (reference sequence). The CDR3 reads CASSDPGIGELFF. The DNA of the CDR3 is TGCGCCAGCAGTGACCCAGGGATCGGGGAGCTGTTTTTT.

Worth noting for this clonotype: A read error may produce the germline difference seen at one junction end. The rearrangement links TRBV20-1 to TRBJ2-2; 8 nucleotides align to TRBD2. This CDR3 has 15 residues. Germline V gene lookup returns CDR1 DFQATT and CDR2 SNEGSKA (reference sequence). DNA of the CDR3: TGCAGTGCTAGACCGGGACTAGGTAACACCGGGGAGCTGTTCTTT. It encodes CSARPGLGNTGELFF.

The table lists this clonotype with a few counts. The V and J genes are TRBV2 and TRBJ1-2, with 8 positions matching TRBD1. Unmatched junction bases numbered 7, after V lost 6 bases and J lost 4 bases. CDR3 length: 14 amino acids. The germline CDR1 and CDR2 sequences are SNHLY and FYNNEI. As DNA, the CDR3 is TGTGCCAGCAGATCCCCCGGGACAGGCTATGGCTACACCTTC. Its translation is CASRSPGTGYGYTF.

This clonotype has at least ten counts. The rearrangement links TRBV25-1 to TRBJ2-2; 8 bases are a match to TRBD1. Looked up from germline, CDR1 is MGHDK and CDR2 is SYGVNS. The CDR3 runs to 14 residues. V gave up 6 bases and J gave up 4 bases; unmatched junction bases: 4. For the CDR3, the DNA is TGTGCCAGCAGCGGACAGGGTGGCACCGGGGAGCTGTTTTTT. Translation: CASSGQGGTGELFF. Drawing the rest from reference TRBV25-1 and TRBJ2-2, the complete variable domain is EADIYQTPRYLVIGTGKKITLECSQTMGHDKMYWYQQDPGMELHLIHYSYGVNSTEKGDLSSESTVSRIRTEHFPLTLESARPSHTSQYLCASSGQGGTGELFFGEGSRLTVL.

The table lists this clonotype with many counts. V gene TRBV7-9 combines with J gene TRBJ1-2; D may be TRBD1 (6 bases). The CDR3 runs 15 residues. Per the germline V gene, CDR1 is SEHNR and CDR2 is FQNEAQ (reference sequence). With 5 bases removed from V and 1 base from J, the gap between germline ends came to 14 bases. The DNA of the CDR3 is TGTGCCAGCAGCCCGAGACAGGTCCTTAACTATGGCTACACCTTC. Its translation is CASSPRQVLNYGYTF. Variable domain in full (rest from reference TRBV7-9 and TRBJ1-2): DTGVSQNPRHKITKRGQNVTFRCDPISEHNRLYWYRQTLGQGPEFLTYFQNEAQLEKSRLLSDRFSAERPKGSFSTLEIQRTEQGDSAMYLCASSPRQVLNYGYTFGSGTRLTVV.

The chain joins TRBV20-1 to TRBJ2-5, with D possibly matching TRBD2 (7 bases). With 4 bases removed from V and 4 bases from J, the gap between germline ends came to 16 bases. CDR3 size: 14 residues. CDR1 DFQATT and CDR2 SNEGSKA come from the germline V gene (reference sequence). The CDR3 DNA follows: TGCAGTGCTAAGCAGGCGGGGGCACGAGAGACCCAGTACTTC. It translates to CSAKQAGARETQYF.

This clonotype came up a few times. This chain links TRBV7-8 with TRBJ1-1; weak D call: TRBD1 (5 bases). V shed 5 bases and J shed 6 bases, with 19 bases lying between them. The germline V gene has CDR1 SGHVS and CDR2 FQNEAQ. The CDR3 is 15 amino acids. The chain's CDR3 is CASSQDLVEGAEAFF. The CDR3, as DNA: TGTGCCAGCAGCCAAGATCTGGTGGAAGGGGCTGAAGCTTTCTTT.

This chain joins TRBV19 and TRBJ2-7; the match to TRBD1 covers 11 bases. The germline CDR1 and CDR2 sequences are LNHDA and SQIVND (reference sequence). The length of the CDR3 is 13 residues. Trimming removed 9 bases from V and 7 bases from J; junction bases left unmatched: 8. CDR3 protein: CARGGQGAWEQYF. As DNA, the CDR3 is TGTGCCAGAGGAGGACAGGGGGCTTGGGAGCAGTACTTC.

V usage is TRBV20-1 and J usage is TRBJ2-7; 8 bases align to TRBD2. This CDR3 region has 14 residues. V lost 5 bases to trimming and J lost 1 base; unmatched junction nucleotides: 7. Germline V gives CDR1 DFQATT, CDR2 SNEGSKA (reference sequence). DNA for the CDR3: TGCAGTGCTGTCTTAGCGGGAAGGTCCTACGAGCAGTACTTC. Its protein is CSAVLAGRSYEQYF.

There are a few counts of this clonotype. The chain recombines TRBV2 with TRBJ2-2, with 9 nucleotides matching TRBD2. Germline V gene data show CDR1 as SNHLY and CDR2 as FYNNEI. The CDR3 has 15 residues. J lost 5 bases, V lost 1 base, and 2 bases had no gene match. Here the CDR3 reads CASSEELAGTGELFF. CDR3 DNA sequence: TGTGCCAGCAGTGAAGAACTAGCGGGTACCGGGGAGCTGTTTTTT.

The rearrangement uses TRBV25-1 and TRBJ2-7; maybe TRBD1 (6 bases). This CDR3 contains 15 residues. CDR1 MGHDK and CDR2 SYGVNS come from the germline V gene. V lost 10 bases and J lost 2, with 21 bases in between. The CDR3 protein is CATSSLFTGPYEQYF. The CDR3 DNA is TGTGCCACCAGCAGCTTGTTTACAGGGCCCTACGAGCAGTACTTC.

This clonotype was counted between two and nine times. The V call is TRBV9, the J call TRBJ2-7; weak D call: TRBD1 (6 bases). This CDR3 is 14 amino acids long. Trimming shortened V by 4 bases and J by 2 bases, and 13 bases separated the two germline ends. Germline lookup yields CDR1 SGDLS and CDR2 YYNGEE. CDR3 DNA: TGTGCCAGCAGCCCCCAGGACAGAACCTACGAGCAGTACTTC. Its translation: CASSPQDRTYEQYF.

This clonotype was observed at least ten times. The V call is TRBV11-2, the J call TRBJ2-7; 8 bases agree with TRBD1. CDR1 is SGHAT, CDR2 FQNNGV, per germline. The CDR3 is 13 amino acids. J was trimmed by 6 bases and V by 5 bases; bases with no gene match: 6. The CDR3 sequence: CASSPDREREQYF. As DNA, the CDR3 is TGTGCCAGCAGCCCGGACAGGGAACGCGAGCAGTACTTC.

As to this clonotype: A read error may produce the germline difference seen at one junction end. This chain's CDR3 is CASSSRTGDGPQLF. The CDR3 DNA reads TGTGCCAGCAGCTCCCGGACAGGGGATGGGCCCCAGCTTTTT. The chain links TRBV7-2 to TRBJ1-5; TRBD1 matches at 9 bases. The CDR3 covers 14 residues. Germline CDR1 SGHTA, CDR2 FQGNSA. The full variable domain, rest sourced from reference TRBV7-2 and TRBJ1-5, is GAGVSQSPSNKVTEKGKDVELRCDPISGHTALYWYRQSLGQGLEFLIYFQGNSAPDKSGLPSDRFSAERTGGSVSTLTIQRTQQEDSAVYLCASSSRTGDGPQLFGDGTRLSIL.

The rearrangement uses TRBV19 and TRBJ2-5; possible D gene TRBD2, 6 bases. This CDR3 comprises 17 residues. Germline V gene lookup returns CDR1 LNHDA and CDR2 SQIVND (reference sequence). V was pared by 4 bases and J by 1 base, with 19 bases between. CDR3 amino acids: CASSRSPGLGSQETQYF. The CDR3 nucleotides are TGTGCCAGTAGTAGGTCCCCGGGACTGGGCAGCCAAGAGACCCAGTACTTC. Variable domain in full (rest from reference TRBV19 and TRBJ2-5): DGGITQSPKYLFRKEGQNVTLSCEQNLNHDAMYWYRQDPGQGLRLIYYSQIVNDFQKGDIAEGYSVSREKKESFPLTVTSAQKNPTAFYLCASSRSPGLGSQETQYFGPGTRLLVL.

In this sample, this clonotype turned up many times. The CDR3 DNA reads as TGCGCCAGCAGTCCGGGACAGGGGGCATCTGGCTACACCTTC. It codes for CASSPGQGASGYTF. The V call is TRBV5-1, the J call TRBJ1-2; TRBD1 matches at 12 bases. V gave up 5 bases and J gave up 7 bases; unmatched junction bases: 6. The CDR3 is made up of 14 amino acids. CDR1 is SGHRS, CDR2 YFSETQ, per germline.